This paragraph reports one T cell receptor beta chain. An end of the junction differs from the germline gene, which may be a read error. This CDR3 has 14 amino acids. Per the germline V gene, CDR1 is SGHDT and CDR2 is YYEEEE. The sample belongs to a study of blood T cells in healthy people across ages. Combining a sample-barcoded 5' primer with a J-beta primer mix, a second PCR ran for roughly 7 to 12 cycles. TCRdb ran MiXCR on the 5' RACE reads and lists one entry per CDR3 protein. The sample has about 640,000 distinct CDR3 sequences; under 65% are singletons. Source material: blood. The receptor was derived from a man in his sixties in good health. This sequence joins TRBV5-6 and TRBJ2-5; 7 bases are a match to TRBD2. CDR3 in DNA: TGTGCCAGCAGCTTCAGCGGGGCCCAAGAGGCCCAGTACTTC. Amino acid sequence: CASSFSGAQEAQYF. The full variable domain, completed using reference TRBV5-6 and TRBJ2-5, is DAGVTQSPTHLIKTRGQQVTLRCSPKSGHDTVSWYQQALGQGPQFIFQYYEEEERQRGNFPDRFSGHQFPNYSSELNVNALLLGDSALYLCASSFSGAQEAQYFGPGTRLLVL.